This T cell receptor beta chain came from a study of T cells in Graves' hyperthyroidism and ophthalmopathy. CDR3 length: 16 amino acids. Trimming at V came to 3 bases and at J to 6 bases, leaving 7 bases not matched to a gene. In the case of this clonotype: A much larger clonotype is one base distant, so this may be a read error.

Amplified TCR beta CDR3 regions derived from RNA transcripts. The study used the HTBI primer set for a first-round RT-PCR of the TCR CDR3. TCRdb passed the multiplex PCR reads through MiXCR, listing each CDR3 protein once. The sample lists 300,000 to 450,000 distinct CDR3 sequences; under 15% were seen once. Material for sequencing was blood. The V gene is TRBV12-3 or TRBV12-4, the J gene TRBJ2-7, with 14 bases lining up with TRBD2. This sequence originates from a woman aged 30 to 39 with Graves' hyperthyroidism. The CDR3 nucleotides read TGTGCCAGCAGTTTGGATGGACTAGCGGGAGGCGTCGAGCAGTACTTC. Translation: CASSLDGLAGGVEQYF.